These T cell receptor beta chains were read from a single sample in a study of cytomegalovirus exposure and HLA in healthy donors. Assay: immunoSEQ multiplex PCR; the TCRdb copy retains only in-frame clones and omits some. Altogether 150,000 to 170,000 clones are present, 75% being singletons, with the ten largest covering around 1.5%. Sample: PBMCs. The receptor set was obtained from a man aged 18 to 30 in good health and CMV-seronegative. Both conserved end residues are trimmed from each CDR3.

J	V	CDR3
TRBJ2-7	TRBV6-5	ASSGGQGIDEQY
TRBJ2-1	TRBV5-8	ASSLDGRVVDEQF
TRBJ2-1	TRBV5-4	ASSLAGQGSSYNEQF
TRBJ1-1	TRBV19	ASSIPGQVSNTEAF
TRBJ2-1	TRBV11-3	ASSLDQGGSSRSGEQF
TRBJ2-7	TRBV7-9	ASSQDRGSSYEQY
TRBJ2-1	TRBV20-1	SASKEDEQF
TRBJ1-5	TRBV19	ASTTHGDGNQPQH
-	TRBV2	GSSREGEQY
TRBJ2-6	TRBV7-9	ASSPTGTGANVLT
TRBJ2-5	TRBV6-6	ASSYSGGGQETQY
TRBJ1-2	TRBV18	ASSPGSKGDYGYT
TRBJ2-5	TRBV4-1	ASSQDGLGEETQY
TRBJ1-2	TRBV18	ASSQDRQYGYT
TRBJ2-6	TRBV30	ASQTGTGANVLT
TRBJ1-5	TRBV21-1	ASPGQGANQPQH
TRBJ2-2	TRBV2	ASSESSGTGELF
TRBJ2-5	TRBV18	ASSPPGSEETQY
TRBJ2-5	TRBV7-2	ASSSWTGPNTETQY
TRBJ2-7	TRBV11-2	ASSFGGRATPYEQY
TRBJ1-2	TRBV19	ASSKAGGILNGYT
TRBJ2-6	TRBV7-9	ASTPSGSASGANVLT
TRBJ2-3	TRBV9	ASSISGSTDTQY
TRBJ2-1	TRBV6-1	ASKSDQRDHNEQF